The sequence of this T cell receptor beta chain was determined in a study of identical twins. TCRdb reprocessed the 5' RACE reads via MiXCR and lists one record per CDR3 protein. This sample has approximately 210,000 distinct CDR3 sequences, with 5% to 7% found just once. Germline assignment: CDR1 SQVTM and CDR2 ANQGSEA. The CDR3 is made up of 16 amino acids. Deletions cut 0 bases from V and 0 bases from J, with 12 bases between. There are many counts of this clonotype. These data were likewise used in another study, on T cells expressing NK-cell markers. From that study: Most of the eight sequenced donors were HCMV-seropositive; one was seronegative.

This chain uses TRBV29-1 with TRBJ2-1; D is unresolved. Specimen: CD8+ T cells sorted from blood. This TCR was sampled from a woman aged 18-29 years in good health. The CDR3 nucleotides are TGCAGCGTTGAAGATCCTCACACGAGCTCCTACAATGAGCAGTTCTTC. This gives the protein CSVEDPHTSSYNEQFF.